Described below is a single T cell receptor (beta chain) sequence and its context. The data are from a study of blood T cell repertoires in COVID-19. Overall study context: Whether acute or convalescent, the COVID-19 samples came from the United States, Italy and Spain. T cells, B-cell-depleted T cells, or PBMCs provided the cDNA or gDNA that served as material.

The repertoire was sequenced with immunoSEQ multiplex PCR; TCRdb's copy has only in-frame clones and lacks some. Seen here are more than 95,000 clones, about 90% observed once, and the top ten hold about 4%. The sequenced sample was peripheral blood. This sequence was found in a woman aged 60-70 years with acute or convalescent COVID-19.

Here the CDR3 reads CASRQAGTSAGHEQFF. In DNA, the CDR3 is TGTGCCAGCAGGCAAGCGGGGACCTCAGCAGGCCATGAGCAGTTCTTC. The gene calls are TRBV25-1 and TRBJ2-1; 7 nucleotides agree with TRBD2. This CDR3 is 16 amino acids long. Per germline, CDR1 MGHDK and CDR2 SYGVNS. V shed 6 bases and J 8 bases; nucleotides not matched to a gene: 16.